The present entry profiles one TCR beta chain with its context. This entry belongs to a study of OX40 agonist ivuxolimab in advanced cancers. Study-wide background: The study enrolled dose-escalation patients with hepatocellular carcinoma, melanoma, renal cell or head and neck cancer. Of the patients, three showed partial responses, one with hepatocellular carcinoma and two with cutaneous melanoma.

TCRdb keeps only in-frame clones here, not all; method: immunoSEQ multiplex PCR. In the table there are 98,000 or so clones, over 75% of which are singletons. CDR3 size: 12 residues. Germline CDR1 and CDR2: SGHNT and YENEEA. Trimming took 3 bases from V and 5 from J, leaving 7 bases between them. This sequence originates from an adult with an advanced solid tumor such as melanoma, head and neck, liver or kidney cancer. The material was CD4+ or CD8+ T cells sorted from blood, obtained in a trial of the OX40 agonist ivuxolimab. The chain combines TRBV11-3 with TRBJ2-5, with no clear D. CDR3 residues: CASSFAFETQYF. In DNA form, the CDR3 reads TGTGCCAGCAGCTTTGCGTTCGAGACCCAGTACTTC.